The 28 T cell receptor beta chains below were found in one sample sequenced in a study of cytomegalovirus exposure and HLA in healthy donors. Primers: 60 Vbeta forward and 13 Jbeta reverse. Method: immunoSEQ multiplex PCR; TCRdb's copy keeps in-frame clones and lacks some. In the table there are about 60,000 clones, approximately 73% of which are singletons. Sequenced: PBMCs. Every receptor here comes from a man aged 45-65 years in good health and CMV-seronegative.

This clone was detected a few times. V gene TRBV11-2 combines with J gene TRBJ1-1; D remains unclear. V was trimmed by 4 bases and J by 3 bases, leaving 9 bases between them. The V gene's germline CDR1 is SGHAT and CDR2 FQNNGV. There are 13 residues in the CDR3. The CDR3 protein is CASSSGRYTEAFF. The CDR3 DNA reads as TGTGCCAGCAGCTCCGGGAGGTACACTGAAGCTTTCTTT. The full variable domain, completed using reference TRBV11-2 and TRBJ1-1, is EAGVAQSPRYKIIEKRQSVAFWCNPISGHATLYWYQQILGQGPKLLIQFQNNGVVDDSQLPKDRFSAERLKGVDSTLKIQPAKLEDSAVYLCASSSGRYTEAFFGQGTRLTVV.

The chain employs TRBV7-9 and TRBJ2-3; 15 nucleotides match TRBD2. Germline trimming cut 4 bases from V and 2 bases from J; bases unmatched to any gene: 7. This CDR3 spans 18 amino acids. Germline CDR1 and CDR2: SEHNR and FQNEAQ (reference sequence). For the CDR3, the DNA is TGTGCCAGCAGCTCCCCGGGACTAGCGGGGGGCTCCACAGATACGCAGTATTTT. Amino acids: CASSSPGLAGGSTDTQYF.

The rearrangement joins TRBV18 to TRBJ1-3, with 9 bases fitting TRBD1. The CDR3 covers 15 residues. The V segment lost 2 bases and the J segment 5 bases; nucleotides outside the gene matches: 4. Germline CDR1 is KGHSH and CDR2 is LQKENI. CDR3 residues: CASSPDRGFRNTIYF. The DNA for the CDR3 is TGTGCCAGCTCACCAGACAGGGGGTTTCGAAACACCATATATTTT. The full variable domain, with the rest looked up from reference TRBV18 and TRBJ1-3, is NAGVMQNPRHLVRRRGQEARLRCSPMKGHSHVYWYRQLPEEGLKFMVYLQKENIIDESGMPKERFSAEFPKEGPSILRIQQVVRGDSAAYFCASSPDRGFRNTIYFGEGSWLTVV.

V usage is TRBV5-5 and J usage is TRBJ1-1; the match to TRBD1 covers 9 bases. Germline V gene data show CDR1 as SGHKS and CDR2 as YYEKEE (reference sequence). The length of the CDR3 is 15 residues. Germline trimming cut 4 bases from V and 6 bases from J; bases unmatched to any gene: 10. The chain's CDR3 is CASSLGDRVIPEAFF. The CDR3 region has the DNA TGTGCCAGCAGCCTCGGGGACAGGGTGATCCCTGAAGCTTTCTTT. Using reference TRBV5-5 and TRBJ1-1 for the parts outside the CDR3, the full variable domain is DAGVTQSPTHLIKTRGQQVTLRCSPISGHKSVSWYQQVLGQGPQFIFQYYEKEERGRGNFPDRFSARQFPNYSSELNVNALLLGDSALYLCASSLGDRVIPEAFFGQGTRLTVV.

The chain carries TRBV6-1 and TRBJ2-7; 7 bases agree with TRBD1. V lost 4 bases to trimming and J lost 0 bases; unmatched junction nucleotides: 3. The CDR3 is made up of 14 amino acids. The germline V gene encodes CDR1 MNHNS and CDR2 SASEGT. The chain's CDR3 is CASSGRDSSYEQYF. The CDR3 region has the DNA TGTGCCAGCAGTGGCCGGGACAGCTCCTACGAGCAGTACTTC.

This CDR3 reads CATRYGLTNGYTF. In nucleotides, the CDR3 is TGTGCCACTCGGTACGGACTAACTAATGGCTACACCTTC. This chain links TRBV19 with TRBJ1-2; D is unresolved. Trimming took 10 bases from V and 6 from J, leaving 18 bases between them. The CDR3 runs to 13 residues. Germline loops: CDR1 LNHDA, CDR2 SQIVND (reference sequence).

The CDR3 nucleotides are TGTGCCAGTAGTATATCCCGTGGGCGTGTCACTGAAGCTTTCTTT. As protein: CASSISRGRVTEAFF. The chain uses TRBV19 and TRBJ1-1; no clear D gene. Germline V lookup: CDR1 LNHDA, CDR2 SQIVND (reference sequence). The CDR3 runs to 15 residues. V lost 2 bases, J lost 4 bases, and 14 bases lay in between.

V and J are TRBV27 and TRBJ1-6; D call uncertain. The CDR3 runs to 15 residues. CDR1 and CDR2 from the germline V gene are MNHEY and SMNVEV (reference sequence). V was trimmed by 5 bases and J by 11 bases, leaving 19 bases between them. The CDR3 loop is CASSGWTRAGPPLHF. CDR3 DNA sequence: TGTGCCAGCAGTGGCTGGACGCGGGCTGGACCACCCCTCCACTTT.

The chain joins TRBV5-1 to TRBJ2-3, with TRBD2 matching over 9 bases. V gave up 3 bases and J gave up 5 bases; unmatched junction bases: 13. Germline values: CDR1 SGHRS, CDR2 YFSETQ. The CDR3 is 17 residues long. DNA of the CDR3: TGCGCCAGCAGCTCGGACCCCTCCGGGACTAGCTTAGATACGCAGTATTTT. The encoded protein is CASSSDPSGTSLDTQYF.

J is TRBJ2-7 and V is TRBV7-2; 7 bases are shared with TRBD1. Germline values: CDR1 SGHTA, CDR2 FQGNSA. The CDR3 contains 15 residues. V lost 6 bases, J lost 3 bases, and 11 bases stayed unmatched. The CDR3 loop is CASRKPGTVFYEQYF. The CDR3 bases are TGTGCCAGCAGGAAACCCGGGACAGTTTTCTACGAGCAGTACTTC.

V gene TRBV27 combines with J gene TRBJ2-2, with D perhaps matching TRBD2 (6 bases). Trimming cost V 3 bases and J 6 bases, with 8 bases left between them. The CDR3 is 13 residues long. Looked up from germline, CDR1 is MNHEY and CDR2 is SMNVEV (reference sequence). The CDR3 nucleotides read TGTGCCAGCAGTTTTCCGGGGGCCGGGGAGCTGTTTTTT. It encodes CASSFPGAGELFF.

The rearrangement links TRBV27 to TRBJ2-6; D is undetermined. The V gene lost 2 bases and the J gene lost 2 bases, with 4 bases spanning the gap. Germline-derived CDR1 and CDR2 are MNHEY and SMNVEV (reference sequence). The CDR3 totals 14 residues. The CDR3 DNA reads TGTGCCAGCAGTTTAGTAGCTGGGGCCAACGTCCTGACTTTC. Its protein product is CASSLVAGANVLTF.

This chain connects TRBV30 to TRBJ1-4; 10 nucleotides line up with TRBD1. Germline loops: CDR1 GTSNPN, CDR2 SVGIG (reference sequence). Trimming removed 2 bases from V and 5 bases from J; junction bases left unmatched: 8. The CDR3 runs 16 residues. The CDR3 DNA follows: TGTGCCTGGAGTACGACGACAGGGGGCTGGAATGAAAAACTGTTTTTT. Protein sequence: CAWSTTTGGWNEKLFF.

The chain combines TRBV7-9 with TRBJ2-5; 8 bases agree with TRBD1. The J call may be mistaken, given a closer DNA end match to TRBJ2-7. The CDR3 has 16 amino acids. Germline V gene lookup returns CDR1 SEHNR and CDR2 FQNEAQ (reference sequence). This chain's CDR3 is CASSFLTGARSYEQYF. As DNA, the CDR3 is TGTGCCAGCAGCTTTTTGACAGGGGCTCGCTCCTACGAGCAGTACTTC.

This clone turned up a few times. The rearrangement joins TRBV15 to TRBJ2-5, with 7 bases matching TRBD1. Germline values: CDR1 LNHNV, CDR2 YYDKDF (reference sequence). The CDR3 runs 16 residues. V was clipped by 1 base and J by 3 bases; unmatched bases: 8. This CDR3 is CATSRGSGTGEETQYF. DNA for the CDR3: TGTGCCACCAGCAGAGGGTCGGGAACAGGGGAAGAGACCCAGTACTTC.

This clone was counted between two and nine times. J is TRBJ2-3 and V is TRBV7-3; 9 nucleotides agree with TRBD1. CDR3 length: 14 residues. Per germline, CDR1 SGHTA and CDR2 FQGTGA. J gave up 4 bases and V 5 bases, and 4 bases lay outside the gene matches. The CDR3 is CASSRDRVADTQYF. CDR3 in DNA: TGTGCCAGCAGCCGGGACAGGGTAGCAGATACGCAGTATTTT.

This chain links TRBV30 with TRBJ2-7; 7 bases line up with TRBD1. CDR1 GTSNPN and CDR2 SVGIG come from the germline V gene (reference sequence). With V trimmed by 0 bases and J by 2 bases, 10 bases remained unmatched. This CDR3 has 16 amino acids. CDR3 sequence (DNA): TGTGCCTGGAGTGTATCCACAGGGGTGTTAACCTACGAGCAGTACTTC. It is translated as CAWSVSTGVLTYEQYF. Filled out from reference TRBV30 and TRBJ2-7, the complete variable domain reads SQTIHQWPATLVQPVGSPLSLECTVEGTSNPNLYWYRQAAGRGLQLLFYSVGIGQISSEVPQNLSASRPQDRQFILSSKKLLLSDSGFYLCAWSVSTGVLTYEQYFGPGTRLTVT.

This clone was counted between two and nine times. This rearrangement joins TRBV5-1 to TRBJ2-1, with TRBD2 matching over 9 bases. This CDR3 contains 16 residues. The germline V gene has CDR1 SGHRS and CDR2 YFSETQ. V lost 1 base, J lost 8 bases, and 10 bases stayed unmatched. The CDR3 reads CASSLLRGGVFYEQFF. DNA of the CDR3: TGCGCCAGCAGCTTGTTACGCGGGGGGGTCTTCTATGAGCAGTTCTTC.

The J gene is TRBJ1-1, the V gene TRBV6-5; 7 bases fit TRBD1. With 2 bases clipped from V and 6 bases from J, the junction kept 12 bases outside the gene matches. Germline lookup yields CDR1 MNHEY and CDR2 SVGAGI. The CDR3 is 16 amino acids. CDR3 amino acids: CASSYLTTTGRPEAFF. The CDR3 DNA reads TGTGCCAGCAGTTACCTAACAACGACAGGGCGGCCTGAAGCTTTCTTT.

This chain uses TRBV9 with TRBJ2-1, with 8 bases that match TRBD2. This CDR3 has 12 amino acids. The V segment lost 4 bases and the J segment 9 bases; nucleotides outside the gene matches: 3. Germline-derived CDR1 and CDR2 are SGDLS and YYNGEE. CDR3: CASSTGGSEQFF. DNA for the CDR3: TGTGCCAGCAGCACGGGGGGGAGTGAGCAGTTCTTC.

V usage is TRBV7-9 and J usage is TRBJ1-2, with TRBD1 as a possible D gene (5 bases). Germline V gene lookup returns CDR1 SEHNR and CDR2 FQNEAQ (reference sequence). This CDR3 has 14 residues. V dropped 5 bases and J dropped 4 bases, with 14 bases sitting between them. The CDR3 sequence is CASSPAQVTYGYTF. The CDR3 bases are TGTGCCAGCAGCCCAGCACAGGTTACCTATGGCTACACCTTC.

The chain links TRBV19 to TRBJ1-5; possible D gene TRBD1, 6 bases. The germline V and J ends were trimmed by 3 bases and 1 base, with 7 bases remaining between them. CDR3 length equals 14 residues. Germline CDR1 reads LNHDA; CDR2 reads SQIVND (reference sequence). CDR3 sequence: CASSMQGSNQPQHF. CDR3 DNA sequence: TGTGCCAGTAGTATGCAGGGGAGCAATCAGCCCCAGCATTTT.

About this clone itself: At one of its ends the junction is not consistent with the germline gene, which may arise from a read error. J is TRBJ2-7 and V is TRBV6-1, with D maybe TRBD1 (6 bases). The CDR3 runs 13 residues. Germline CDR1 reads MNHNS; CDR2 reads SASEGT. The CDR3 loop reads CASSGGSGDRNDF. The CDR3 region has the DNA TGTGCCAGCAGTGGGGGAAGTGGAGACAGGAACGACTTC.

CDR3: CASSPGGFLNSEQFF. In nucleotides, the CDR3 is TGTGCCAGCAGCCCAGGGGGGTTTCTGAATAGTGAGCAGTTCTTC. The J gene is TRBJ2-1, the V gene TRBV9, with D maybe TRBD1 (7 bases). The V gene lost 4 bases and the J gene lost 9 bases, with 20 bases spanning the gap. CDR1 SGDLS and CDR2 YYNGEE come from the germline V gene. CDR3 length equals 15 residues.

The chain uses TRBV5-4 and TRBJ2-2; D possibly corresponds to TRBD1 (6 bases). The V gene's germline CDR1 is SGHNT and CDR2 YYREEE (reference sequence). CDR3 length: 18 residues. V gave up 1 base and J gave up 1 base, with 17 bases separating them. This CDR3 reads CASSLPLQGIGNTGELFF. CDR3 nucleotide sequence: TGTGCCAGCAGCTTGCCCTTACAGGGTATAGGGAACACCGGGGAGCTGTTTTTT.

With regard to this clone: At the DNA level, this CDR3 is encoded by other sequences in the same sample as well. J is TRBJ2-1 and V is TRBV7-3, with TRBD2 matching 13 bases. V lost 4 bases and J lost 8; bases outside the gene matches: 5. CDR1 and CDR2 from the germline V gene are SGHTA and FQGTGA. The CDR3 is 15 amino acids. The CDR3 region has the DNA TGTGCCAGCAGCTCCGGACTAGCGGGGGTAGATGAGCAGTTCTTC. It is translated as CASSSGLAGVDEQFF.

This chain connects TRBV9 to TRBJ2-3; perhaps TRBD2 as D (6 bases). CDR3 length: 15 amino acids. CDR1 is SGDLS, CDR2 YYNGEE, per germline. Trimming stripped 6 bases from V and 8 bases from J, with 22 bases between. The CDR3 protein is CASTRGAEGSRTQYF. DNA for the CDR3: TGTGCCAGCACGCGGGGCGCGGAAGGATCACGTACGCAGTATTTT.

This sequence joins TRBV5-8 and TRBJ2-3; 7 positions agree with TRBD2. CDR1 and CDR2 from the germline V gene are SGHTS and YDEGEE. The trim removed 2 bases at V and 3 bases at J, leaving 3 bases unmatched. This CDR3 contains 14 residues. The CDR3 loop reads CASSFGGGTDTQYF. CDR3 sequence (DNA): TGTGCCAGCAGCTTCGGCGGGGGTACAGATACGCAGTATTTT. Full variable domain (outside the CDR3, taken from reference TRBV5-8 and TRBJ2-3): EAGVTQSPTHLIKTRGQQATLRCSPISGHTSVYWYQQALGLGLQFLLWYDEGEERNRGNFPPRFSGRQFPNYSSELNVNALELEDSALYLCASSFGGGTDTQYFGPGTRLTVL.